This record covers a single T cell receptor (beta chain). Its antigen remains unknown. At one end, the junction sequence differs from germline, possibly due to a read error. It was genomic DNA that served as the template for profiling TCR beta VDJ and CDR3. TCRdb called the reads again in MiXCR, with one record for every CDR3 protein. Among fewer than 200,000 distinct CDR3 sequences listed, 40% to 50% were seen once. Looked up from germline, CDR1 is ENHRY and CDR2 is SYGVKD. The CDR3 is made up of 17 amino acids. The data are from a study of CD8+CD57+ T cells in acquired aplastic anemia. Broader study findings: Researchers report that about 28 CD8+ CDR3 sequences appeared in both patients and controls.

Patients chosen for sequencing had shown CD8+CD57+ cell expansion by flow cytometry. The V call is TRBV10-3, the J call TRBJ1-1; D perhaps matches TRBD1 (6 bases). Sequenced material: sorted CD4+, CD8+, or CD8+CD57+ T cells (not recorded which) from PBMCs. This receptor was identified in a human donor with aplastic anemia. The CDR3: CASSFGGTSLMNTEAFF. In nucleotides, the CDR3 is TGTGCCAGCAGTTTTGGAGGGACATCCCTGATGAACACTGAAGCTTTCTTT.